The T cell receptor delta chain under discussion was sequenced for a study of gamma-delta chains in newborns, infants, children. TCRdb re-called the reads through CATT. The table records 15,000 or so delta-chain clones, around 7% of them present only once. Comments on this clone: Possible read error: a much larger clone is one base away.

The CDR3 runs 20 residues. Germline V lookup: CDR1 GEAIGNYY, CDR2 EKD. V and J are TRDV2 and TRDJ3; 12 bases are a match to TRDD3. This receptor was identified in a child who was a newborn, infant or young child, either healthy, febrile or measles-vaccinated (not recorded which). The specimen was blood. The CDR3 here is CACDGYWGIPSSWDTRQTFF. The CDR3 DNA reads as TGTGCCTGTGACGGGTACTGGGGGATACCGAGCTCCTGGGACACCCGACAGACGTTTTTC.